This TCR beta chain was observed in a study of metastatic and nonmetastatic thyroid tumors. About the research overall: For malignant and benign thyroid patients, tumor or nodule tissue and blood were the sources whose repertoires were compared. Broader study findings: When malignant thyroid tumors were compared with benign nodules, TCR beta diversity was reportedly significantly higher in the malignant tumors. This held in both blood and tumor samples.

In the original analysis: The study built a papillary thyroid cancer distant-metastasis classifier from CDR3 differences across clinicopathological groups. TCRdb re-clonotyped the PCR reads through MiXCR. The V and J calls and clone size are TCRdb's, not the authors'. This table has about 21,000 clones, 25% to 30% appearing once. Prior to thyroid surgery, none of the patients had received any treatment. Trimming at V came to 5 bases and at J to 1 base, leaving 8 bases not matched to a gene. CDR1 and CDR2 (germline): DFQATT, SNEGSKA (reference sequence). The CDR3 contains 14 residues. About this clone itself: The antigen is unknown.

J is TRBJ2-7 and V is TRBV20-1, with 7 bases aligning to TRBD2. The sequence was collected from a female donor with papillary thyroid cancer or a benign thyroid nodule (not recorded which). Some clones in this sample may be carry-over from other donors' samples. Sequencing was carried out using blood. CDR3 protein: CSASPGGTSYEQYF. In nucleotides, the CDR3 is TGCAGTGCTTCCCCGGGGGGAACGTCCTACGAGCAGTACTTC.